Each of the 5 T cell receptor beta chains below was sequenced from the same sample in a study of T cells after posttransplantation cyclophosphamide. Method: immunoSEQ multiplex PCR; TCRdb's copy keeps in-frame clones and lacks some. The sample carries 1,500 to 2,500 clones, approximately 94% recorded once. The sample was naive CD8+ T cells sorted from PBMCs. The receptors here all came from an older woman in good health, CMV-negative, and a related stem cell transplant donor.

The J gene is TRBJ1-6, the V gene TRBV7-9; D is ambiguous. The V end was cut by 4 bases, the J end by 8 bases, with 9 bases between. Germline V gene lookup returns CDR1 SEHNR and CDR2 FQNEAQ (reference sequence). This CDR3 is 13 amino acids long. The CDR3 is CASSSGTDSPLHF. CDR3 nucleotide sequence: TGTGCCAGCAGCTCAGGCACAGATTCACCCCTCCACTTT.

This chain links TRBV6-5 with TRBJ1-4; D unclear. Germline V CDR1 and CDR2: MNHEY, SVGAGI. With 6 bases removed from V and 6 bases from J, the gap between germline ends came to 14 bases. This CDR3 is 14 amino acids long. The CDR3 loop reads CASRPDLEDEKLFF. The CDR3 nucleotides read TGTGCCAGCAGACCGGACCTGGAGGATGAAAAACTGTTTTTT.

J is TRBJ2-7 and V is TRBV7-9; 8 bases are a match to TRBD2. This CDR3 has 19 amino acids. Unmatched junction bases numbered 16, after V lost 3 bases and J lost 0 bases. CDR1 and CDR2 (germline): SEHNR, FQNEAQ (reference sequence). CDR3 in amino acids: CASSFSTSGGSLSSYEQYF. The CDR3 coding sequence is TGTGCCAGCAGCTTTAGTACTAGCGGCGGTTCCCTCAGCTCCTACGAGCAGTACTTC.

V and J are TRBV5-1 and TRBJ2-7; 12 nucleotides agree with TRBD2. The CDR3 has 16 amino acids. Germline CDR1 is SGHRS and CDR2 is YFSETQ. After removal of 2 bases from V and 3 bases from J, the junction contained 6 bases not matched to a gene. Here the CDR3 DNA reads TGCGCCAGCAGCTTATCGACTAGCGGGGGATTCTACGAGCAGTACTTC. Its translation: CASSLSTSGGFYEQYF. Using reference TRBV5-1 and TRBJ2-7 for the parts outside the CDR3, the full variable domain is KAGVTQTPRYLIKTRGQQVTLSCSPISGHRSVSWYQQTPGQGLQFLFEYFSETQRNKGNFPGRFSGRQFSNSRSEMNVSTLELGDSALYLCASSLSTSGGFYEQYFGPGTRLTVT.

This clone was seen once. V usage is TRBV19 and J usage is TRBJ2-1, with TRBD2 matching over 7 bases. CDR3 length: 15 residues. V lost 7 bases, J lost 0 bases, and 6 bases stayed unmatched. Germline CDR1 LNHDA, CDR2 SQIVND (reference sequence). For the CDR3, the DNA is TGTGCCAGTACCCCAGCGGGGAGCTCCTACAATGAGCAGTTCTTC. This translates into CASTPAGSSYNEQFF.